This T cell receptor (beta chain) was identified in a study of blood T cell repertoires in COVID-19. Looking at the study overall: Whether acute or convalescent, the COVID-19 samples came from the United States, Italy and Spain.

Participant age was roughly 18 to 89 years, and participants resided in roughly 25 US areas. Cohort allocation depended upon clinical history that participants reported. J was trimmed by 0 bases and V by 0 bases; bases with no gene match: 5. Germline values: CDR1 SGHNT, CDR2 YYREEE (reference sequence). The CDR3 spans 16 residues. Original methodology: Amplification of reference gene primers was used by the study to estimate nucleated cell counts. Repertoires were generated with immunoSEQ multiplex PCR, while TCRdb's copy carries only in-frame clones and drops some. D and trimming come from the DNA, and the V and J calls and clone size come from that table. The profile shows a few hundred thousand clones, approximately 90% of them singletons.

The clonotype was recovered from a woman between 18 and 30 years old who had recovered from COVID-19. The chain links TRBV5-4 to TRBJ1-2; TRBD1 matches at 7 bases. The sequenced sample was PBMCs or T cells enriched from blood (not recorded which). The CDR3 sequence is CASSLGGQVSNYGYTF. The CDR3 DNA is TGTGCCAGCAGCTTGGGTGGACAGGTATCTAACTATGGCTACACCTTC.